The 3 T cell receptor beta chains in this list originate from one sample, sequenced in a study of blood T cells in healthy people across ages. The authors ran a second PCR of about 6 to 11 cycles using a sample-barcoded 5' primer and a J-beta primer mix. TCRdb re-called the 5' RACE reads with MiXCR, one entry per CDR3 protein. Of roughly 640,000 distinct CDR3 sequences in the sample, approximately 30% were seen once. The source material was blood. The origin of the receptors is a woman aged 80 or over in good health.

The chain joins TRBV27 to TRBJ2-2; D gene ambiguous. The CDR3 has 14 amino acids. Germline CDR1 and CDR2: MNHEY and SMNVEV (reference sequence). Trimming cost V 7 bases and J 0 bases, with 9 bases left between them. The CDR3 spells CASTNRPNTGELFF. CDR3 DNA: TGTGCCAGCACCAATAGGCCGAACACCGGGGAGCTGTTTTTT.

This clonotype showed up just a few times. The chain carries TRBV6-5 and TRBJ1-4; tentatively, D is TRBD1 (5 bases). The CDR3 totals 15 residues. V lost 0 bases, J lost 6 bases, and 11 bases lay in between. Germline values: CDR1 MNHEY, CDR2 SVGAGI. In nucleotides, the CDR3 is TGTGCCAGCAGTTACTCAGGGACGAGGGATGAAAAACTGTTTTTT. It specifies CASSYSGTRDEKLFF.

Worth noting for this clonotype: One end of the junction fails to match germline, which may point to a read error. This rearrangement joins TRBV3-1 to TRBJ1-1, with a tentative D call TRBD1 (5 bases). This CDR3 is built from 14 residues. Germline CDR1 is LGHDT and CDR2 is YNNKEL (reference sequence). For the CDR3, the DNA is TGTGCCAGCAGCCAACCGGGGGGGAGTCCTGAGGCTTTCTTT. Protein product: CASSQPGGSPEAFF.